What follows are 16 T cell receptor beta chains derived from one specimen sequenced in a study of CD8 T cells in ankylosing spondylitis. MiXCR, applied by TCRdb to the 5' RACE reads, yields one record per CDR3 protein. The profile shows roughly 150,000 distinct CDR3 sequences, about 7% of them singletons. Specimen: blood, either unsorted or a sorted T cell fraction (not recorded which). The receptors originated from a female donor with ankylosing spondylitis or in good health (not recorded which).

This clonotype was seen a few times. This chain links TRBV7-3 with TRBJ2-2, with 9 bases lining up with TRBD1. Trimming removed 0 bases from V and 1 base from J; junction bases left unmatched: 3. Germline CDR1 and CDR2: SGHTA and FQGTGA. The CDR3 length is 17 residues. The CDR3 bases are TGTGCCAGCAGCTTAACACCGGGACAGGGGAACACCGGGGAGCTGTTTTTT. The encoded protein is CASSLTPGQGNTGELFF.

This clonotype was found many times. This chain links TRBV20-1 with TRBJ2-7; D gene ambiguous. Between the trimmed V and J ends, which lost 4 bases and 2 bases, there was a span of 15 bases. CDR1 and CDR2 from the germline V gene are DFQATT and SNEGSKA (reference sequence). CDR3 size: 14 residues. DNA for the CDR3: TGCAGTGCTACGGACGCCCGGCATACCTACGAGCAGTACTTC. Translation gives CSATDARHTYEQYF.

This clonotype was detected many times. The CDR3 loop reads CASSQEIQLNTEAFF. The CDR3 DNA reads as TGTGCCAGCAGCCAAGAAATACAGCTGAACACTGAAGCTTTCTTT. The J gene is TRBJ1-1, the V gene TRBV3-1; D unclear. The CDR3 extends over 15 amino acids. CDR1 and CDR2 (germline): LGHDT, YNNKEL (reference sequence). Trimming removed 0 bases at V and 0 bases at J, with 8 bases between.

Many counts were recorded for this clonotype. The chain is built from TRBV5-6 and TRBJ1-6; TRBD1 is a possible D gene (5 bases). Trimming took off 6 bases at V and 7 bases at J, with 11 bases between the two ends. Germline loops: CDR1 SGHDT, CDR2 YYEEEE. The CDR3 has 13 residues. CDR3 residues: CASKPGANSPLHF. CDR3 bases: TGTGCCAGCAAACCCGGGGCCAATTCACCCCTCCACTTT.

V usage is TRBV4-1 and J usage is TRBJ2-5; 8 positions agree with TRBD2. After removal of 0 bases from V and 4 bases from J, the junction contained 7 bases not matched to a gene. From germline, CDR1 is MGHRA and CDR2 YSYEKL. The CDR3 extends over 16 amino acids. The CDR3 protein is CASSQDGSGGVETQYF. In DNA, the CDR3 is TGCGCCAGCAGCCAAGACGGAAGCGGGGGAGTAGAGACCCAGTACTTC.

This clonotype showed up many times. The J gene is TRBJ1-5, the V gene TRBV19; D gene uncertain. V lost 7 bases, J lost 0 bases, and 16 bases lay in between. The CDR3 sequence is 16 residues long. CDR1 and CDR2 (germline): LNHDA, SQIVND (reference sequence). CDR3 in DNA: TGTGCCAGTACCACCGAGCTGGGATTTAGCAATCAGCCCCAGCATTTT. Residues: CASTTELGFSNQPQHF.

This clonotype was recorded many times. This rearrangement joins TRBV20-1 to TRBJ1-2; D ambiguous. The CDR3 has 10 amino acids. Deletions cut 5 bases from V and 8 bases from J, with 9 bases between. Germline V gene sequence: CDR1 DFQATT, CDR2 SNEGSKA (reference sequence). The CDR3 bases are TGCAGTGCTGGGGAAGGGGGCTACACCTTC. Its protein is CSAGEGGYTF.

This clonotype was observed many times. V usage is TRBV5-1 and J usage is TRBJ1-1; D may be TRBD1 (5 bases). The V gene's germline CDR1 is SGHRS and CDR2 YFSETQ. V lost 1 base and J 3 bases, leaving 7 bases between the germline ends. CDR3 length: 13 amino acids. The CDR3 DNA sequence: TGCGCCAGCAGCTTGTGGGGGGACACTGAAGCTTTCTTT. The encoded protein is CASSLWGDTEAFF.

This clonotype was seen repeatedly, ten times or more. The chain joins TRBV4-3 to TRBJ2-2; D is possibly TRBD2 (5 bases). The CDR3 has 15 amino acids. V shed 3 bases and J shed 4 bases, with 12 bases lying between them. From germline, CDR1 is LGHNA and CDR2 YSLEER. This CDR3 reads CASSQTGLFTGELFF. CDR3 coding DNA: TGCGCCAGCAGCCAGACTGGACTGTTCACCGGGGAGCTGTTTTTT.

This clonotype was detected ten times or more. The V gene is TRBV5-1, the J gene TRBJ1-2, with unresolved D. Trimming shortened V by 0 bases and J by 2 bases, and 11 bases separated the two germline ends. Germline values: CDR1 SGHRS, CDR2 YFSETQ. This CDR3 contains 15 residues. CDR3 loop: CASSLASGGNYGYTF. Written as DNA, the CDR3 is TGCGCCAGCAGCTTGGCCTCCGGAGGGAACTATGGCTACACCTTC.

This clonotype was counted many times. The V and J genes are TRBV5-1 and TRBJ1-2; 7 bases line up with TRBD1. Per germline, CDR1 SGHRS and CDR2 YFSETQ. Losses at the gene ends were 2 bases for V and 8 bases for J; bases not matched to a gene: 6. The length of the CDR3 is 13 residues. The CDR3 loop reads CASSLQGSRGYTF. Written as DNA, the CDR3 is TGCGCCAGCAGCTTACAGGGGTCTCGGGGCTACACCTTC.

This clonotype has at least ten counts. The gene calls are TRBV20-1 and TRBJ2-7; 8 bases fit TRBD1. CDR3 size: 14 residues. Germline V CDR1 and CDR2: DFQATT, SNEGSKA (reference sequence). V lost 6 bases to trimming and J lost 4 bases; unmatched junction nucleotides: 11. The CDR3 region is CSAPPGDRGYEQYF. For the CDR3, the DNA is TGCAGTGCCCCCCCCGGCGACAGGGGATACGAGCAGTACTTC.

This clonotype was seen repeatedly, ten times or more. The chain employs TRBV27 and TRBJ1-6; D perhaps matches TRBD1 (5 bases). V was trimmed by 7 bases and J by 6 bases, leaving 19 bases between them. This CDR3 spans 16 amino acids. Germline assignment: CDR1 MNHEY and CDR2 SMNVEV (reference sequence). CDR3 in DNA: TGTGCCAGCAACCCGACCGGGGCAGGGCGTAATTCACCCCTCCACTTT. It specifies CASNPTGAGRNSPLHF.

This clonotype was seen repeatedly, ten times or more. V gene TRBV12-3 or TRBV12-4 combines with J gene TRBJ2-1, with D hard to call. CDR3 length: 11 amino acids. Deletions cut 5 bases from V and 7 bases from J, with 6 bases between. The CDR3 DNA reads TGTGCCAGCAGTGCCAGGAATGAGCAGTTCTTC. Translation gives CASSARNEQFF.

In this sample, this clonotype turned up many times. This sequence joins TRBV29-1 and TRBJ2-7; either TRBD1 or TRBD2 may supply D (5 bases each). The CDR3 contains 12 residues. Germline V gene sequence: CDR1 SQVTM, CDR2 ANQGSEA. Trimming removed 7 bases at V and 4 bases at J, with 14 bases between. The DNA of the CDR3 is TGCAGCGCTGGGGACCTCGGGTACGAGCAGTACTTC. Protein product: CSAGDLGYEQYF.

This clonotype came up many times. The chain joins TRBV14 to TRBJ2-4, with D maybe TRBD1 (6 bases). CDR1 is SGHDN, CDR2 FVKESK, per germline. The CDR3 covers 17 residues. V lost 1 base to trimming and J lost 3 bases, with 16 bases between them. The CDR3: CASSQVHRAYGKNIQYF. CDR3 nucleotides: TGTGCCAGCAGCCAAGTACACAGGGCATATGGCAAAAACATTCAGTACTTC.